A selection of T cell receptor beta chains follows, all from one sample in a study of cytomegalovirus exposure and HLA in healthy donors. Repertoires were generated with immunoSEQ multiplex PCR, while TCRdb's copy carries only in-frame clones and drops some. The table records 90,000 to 100,000 clones, roughly three quarters of them present only once. The sample was PBMCs. The receptor source for this set is a man in his forties in good health and CMV-seronegative. Both conserved end residues are part of each CDR3. Each record gives: D gene, V gene, J gene, clone size, CDR3 protein, CDR3 DNA. The D gene is left open where the match is weak. Clone size is given for some rows only: seen once, a few or many times, or a class if the clone is expanded.

-	TRBV19	TRBJ1-5	few	CASSSVWANNQPQHF	TGTGCCAGTAGTTCAGTTTGGGCTAACAATCAGCCCCAGCATTTT
TRBD2	TRBV28	TRBJ2-1	-	CASSPRSTSGGYNEQFF	TGTGCCAGCAGTCCGAGATCGACTAGCGGGGGATACAATGAGCAGTTCTTC
-	TRBV28	TRBJ2-5	few	CASSPAGEGGQETQYF	TGTGCCAGCAGCCCCGCGGGGGAGGGGGGTCAAGAGACCCAGTACTTC
-	TRBV5-5	TRBJ2-2	-	CASSLRTSPTGELFF	TGTGCCAGCAGCTTGAGGACATCTCCCACCGGGGAGCTGTTTTTT
TRBD1	TRBV28	TRBJ2-7	-	CASSLQGVYEQYF	TGTGCCAGCAGTTTACAGGGGGTCTACGAGCAGTACTTC
-	TRBV4-3	TRBJ2-7	-	CASSQGGVYSYEQYF	TGCGCCAGCAGCCAAGGGGGAGTGTACTCCTACGAGCAGTACTTC
-	TRBV4-2	TRBJ2-5	-	CASSQDWSRSETQYF	TGTGCCAGCAGCCAAGATTGGTCTAGGTCGGAGACCCAGTACTTC
-	TRBV11-2	TRBJ2-5	-	CASSLDVYDGGAETQYF	TGTGCCAGCAGCTTAGATGTTTATGACGGCGGGGCGGAGACCCAGTACTTC
TRBD1	TRBV19	TRBJ2-7	-	CASRPGTAPYEQYF	TGTGCCAGTAGGCCCGGGACAGCCCCCTACGAGCAGTACTTC
TRBD2	TRBV28	TRBJ2-7	few	CASSSPGLVPYEQYF	TGTGCCAGCAGTTCTCCGGGACTAGTTCCCTACGAGCAGTACTTC
TRBD1	TRBV19	TRBJ1-2	-	CASSMVSGGHGYTF	TGTGCCAGTAGCATGGTTTCAGGGGGCCATGGCTACACCTTC
-	TRBV27	TRBJ1-2	-	CASSRTGYGYTF	TGTGCCAGCAGTAGGACTGGCTATGGCTACACCTTC